Following are 23 T cell receptor beta chains from one sample sequenced in a study of T cell responses to AZD1222 COVID-19 vaccine. Method: immunoSEQ multiplex PCR; TCRdb's copy keeps in-frame clones and lacks some. The table has around 160,000 clones, roughly four fifths seen once. Sequences were derived from peripheral blood, sampled on day 0 of MenACWY control vaccination. The source is an adult in good health.

V is TRBV4-1 and J is TRBJ2-7; 8 bases are a match to TRBD1. V lost 3 bases, J lost 3 bases, and 10 bases stayed unmatched. Germline CDR1 reads MGHRA; CDR2 reads YSYEKL. The CDR3 is 16 residues long. CDR3 in amino acids: CASSHSFRTGNYEQYF. As DNA, the CDR3 is TGCGCCAGCAGCCATTCTTTCCGGACAGGGAACTACGAGCAGTACTTC.

This clone was detected only once. This chain links TRBV4-2 with TRBJ2-3, with TRBD2 as a possible D gene (5 bases). The germline V and J ends were trimmed by 0 bases and 12 bases, with 13 bases remaining between them. The CDR3 is 13 amino acids. Germline V gives CDR1 LGHNA, CDR2 YNFKEQ. The chain's CDR3 is CASSQDFTRHQYF. CDR3 nucleotides: TGTGCCAGCAGCCAAGATTTTACTAGACACCAGTATTTT.

The gene calls are TRBV28 and TRBJ2-3; the match to TRBD1 covers 10 bases. The germline gives CDR1 MDHEN, CDR2 SYDVKM. V lost 5 bases to trimming and J lost 9 bases; unmatched junction nucleotides: 5. This CDR3 has 13 residues. CDR3 sequence reads: CASSPAGQGTQYF. DNA for the CDR3: TGTGCCAGCAGTCCGGCGGGACAGGGGACGCAGTATTTT.

This chain joins TRBV5-1 and TRBJ2-7; the D is unclear. Germline loops: CDR1 SGHRS, CDR2 YFSETQ. The CDR3 runs to 15 residues. The V end lost 0 bases, the J end lost 2 bases, and 12 bases lay between the germline ends. CDR3 coding DNA: TGCGCCAGCAGCTTGGCCCCCGAATTCGCCTACGAGCAGTACTTC. This codes for CASSLAPEFAYEQYF.

The chain joins TRBV3-1 (or the pseudogene TRBV3-2) to TRBJ2-5; D gene uncertain. The CDR3 contains 12 residues. Germline CDR1 LGHDT, CDR2 YNNKEL (reference sequence). The V end was cut by 4 bases, the J end by 3 bases, with 6 bases between. The CDR3 loop reads CASSPREETQYF. The CDR3 DNA reads as TGTGCCAGCAGCCCCCGTGAAGAGACCCAGTACTTC.

This clone was detected a few times. J is TRBJ1-2 and V is TRBV5-1; 9 bases align to TRBD1. The germline V gene encodes CDR1 SGHRS and CDR2 YFSETQ. V lost 4 bases to trimming and J lost 3 bases; unmatched junction nucleotides: 7. The CDR3 is 15 residues long. The CDR3 bases are TGCGCCAGCAGCATCACAGGGGGCGCGGACTATGGCTACACCTTC. As protein: CASSITGGADYGYTF.

V usage is TRBV5-8 and J usage is TRBJ1-5, with no clear D. The V gene lost 0 bases and the J gene lost 7 bases, with 8 bases spanning the gap. The CDR3 loop spans 13 amino acids. From germline, CDR1 is SGHTS and CDR2 YDEGEE. The CDR3 DNA reads TGTGCCAGCAGCTTGGACCCAGTACAGCCCCAGCATTTT. It translates to CASSLDPVQPQHF.

This clone was counted once. The same CDR3 can be traced to other DNA sequences in this sample. This chain connects TRBV11-2 to TRBJ2-5, with unresolved D. Germline assignment: CDR1 SGHAT and CDR2 FQNNGV. The CDR3 is 13 amino acids. The ends were cut back, 2 bases at V and 3 bases at J, with 7 bases in the middle. CDR3 sequence: CASSLSTEETQYF. The CDR3 DNA reads TGTGCCAGCAGCTTAAGTACGGAAGAGACCCAGTACTTC. The full variable domain, in which reference TRBV11-2 and TRBJ2-5 provide the parts outside the CDR3, is EAGVAQSPRYKIIEKRQSVAFWCNPISGHATLYWYQQILGQGPKLLIQFQNNGVVDDSQLPKDRFSAERLKGVDSTLKIQPAKLEDSAVYLCASSLSTEETQYFGPGTRLLVL.

The J gene is TRBJ1-2, the V gene TRBV6-1, with 9 bases fitting TRBD1. CDR3 length equals 16 residues. Trimming took 4 bases from V and 3 from J; bases not matched to a gene: 9. Germline CDR1 MNHNS, CDR2 SASEGT. For the CDR3, the DNA is TGTGCCAGCAGTGGGCCACAGGGGGCGGGGGACTATGGCTACACCTTC. Its protein product is CASSGPQGAGDYGYTF.

This clone occurred once. This rearrangement joins TRBV19 to TRBJ2-1, with 8 bases aligning to TRBD1. V lost 1 base to trimming and J lost 7 bases; unmatched junction nucleotides: 6. The germline CDR1 and CDR2 sequences are LNHDA and SQIVND (reference sequence). The CDR3 is 15 amino acids. The CDR3 bases are TGTGCCAGTAGTATAGCAGGACAGGGTTGGAATGAGCAGTTCTTC. Translating it yields CASSIAGQGWNEQFF. The whole variable domain, remainder taken from reference TRBV19 and TRBJ2-1, is DGGITQSPKYLFRKEGQNVTLSCEQNLNHDAMYWYRQDPGQGLRLIYYSQIVNDFQKGDIAEGYSVSREKKESFPLTVTSAQKNPTAFYLCASSIAGQGWNEQFFGPGTRLTVL.

The chain uses TRBV14 and TRBJ2-5; D remains ambiguous. Trimming cost V 4 bases and J 5 bases, with 17 bases left between them. The V gene's germline CDR1 is SGHDN and CDR2 FVKESK. This CDR3 region has 15 residues. CDR3 bases: TGTGCCAGCAGCCTCTTAAAGGGCTATAGTGAGACCCAGTACTTC. Translated, it gives CASSLLKGYSETQYF.

This chain joins TRBV5-4 and TRBJ1-2; D is undetermined. The CDR3 covers 13 residues. The V end lost 0 bases, the J end lost 4 bases, and 7 bases lay between the germline ends. Germline V gene lookup returns CDR1 SGHNT and CDR2 YYREEE (reference sequence). The CDR3 nucleotides are TGTGCCAGCAGCTTGGAATCCGGCTATGGCTACACCTTC. Protein: CASSLESGYGYTF.

The chain carries TRBV6-2 or TRBV6-3 and TRBJ2-7; 12 bases align to TRBD2. CDR1 MNHEY and CDR2 SVGEGT come from the germline V gene. The V segment lost 2 bases and the J segment 4 bases; nucleotides outside the gene matches: 0. CDR3 length equals 14 residues. For the CDR3, the DNA is TGTGCCAGCAGTTACGGGACTAGCGGGTACGAGCAGTACGTC. Translation: CASSYGTSGYEQYV.

This rearrangement joins TRBV10-3 to TRBJ1-5; D is possibly TRBD1 (5 bases). Germline V lookup: CDR1 ENHRY, CDR2 SYGVKD. The CDR3 runs to 15 residues. Trimming shortened V by 3 bases and J by 6 bases, and 15 bases separated the two germline ends. Here the CDR3 reads CAISDPENGGQPQHF. For the CDR3, the DNA is TGTGCCATCAGTGACCCGGAGAATGGGGGTCAGCCCCAGCATTTT.

This chain links TRBV5-1 with TRBJ1-3; D remains ambiguous. CDR3 size: 14 residues. Trimming removed 4 bases at V and 1 base at J, with 9 bases between. The germline V gene encodes CDR1 SGHRS and CDR2 YFSETQ. The CDR3 coding sequence is TGCGCCAGCAGCAAGGAACAATCTGGAAACACCATATATTTT. It encodes CASSKEQSGNTIYF.

This clone was seen only once. The chain's CDR3 is CASSFPGATEAFF. In DNA, the CDR3 is TGTGCCAGCAGCTTTCCGGGGGCCACTGAAGCTTTCTTT. V and J are TRBV5-4 and TRBJ1-1, with a tentative D call TRBD1 (6 bases). CDR3 length equals 13 residues. Germline V gives CDR1 SGHNT, CDR2 YYREEE (reference sequence). Between the trimmed V and J ends, which lost 2 bases and 4 bases, there was a span of 9 bases.

In this sample, this clone turned up a few times. The chain has TRBV12-3 or TRBV12-4 and TRBJ1-4; the D is unclear. V lost 5 bases and J lost 7, with 5 bases in between. The CDR3 length is 11 residues. The CDR3 DNA reads TGTGCCAGCAGTCCCCGTGAAAAACTGTTTTTT. This translates into CASSPREKLFF.

This chain joins TRBV5-5 and TRBJ2-1, with TRBD1 matching over 7 bases. This CDR3 spans 15 amino acids. The germline CDR1 and CDR2 sequences are SGHKS and YYEKEE (reference sequence). The J segment lost 3 bases and the V segment lost 4 bases, leaving 7 bases of the junction unmatched. The CDR3 loop is CASSLGQTFYNEQFF. The CDR3 coding sequence is TGTGCCAGCAGCCTGGGACAGACATTCTACAATGAGCAGTTCTTC.

This clone was recorded once. V gene TRBV7-3 combines with J gene TRBJ2-1; 10 bases are a match to TRBD2. The trim removed 5 bases at V and 6 bases at J, leaving 4 bases unmatched. The CDR3 totals 14 residues. Germline lookup yields CDR1 SGHTA and CDR2 FQGTGA. The CDR3 nucleotides are TGTGCCAGCAGCCCTAGCGGGGGAGTCAATGAGCAGTTCTTC. Its protein is CASSPSGGVNEQFF.

In the case of this clone: Additional DNA sequences in this sample encode the identical CDR3. The V gene is TRBV6-5, the J gene TRBJ2-3; no definite D call. V was clipped by 6 bases and J by 2 bases, with 6 bases between them. Germline lookup yields CDR1 MNHEY and CDR2 SVGAGI. The CDR3 contains 12 residues. The CDR3 sequence is CASRGNTDTQYF. The CDR3 DNA reads TGTGCCAGCAGGGGAAACACAGATACGCAGTATTTT.

The CDR3 is CASSILGGAFETQYF. The CDR3, as DNA: TGTGCCAGCAGCATCCTAGGGGGCGCCTTTGAGACCCAGTACTTC. The chain links TRBV5-5 to TRBJ2-5; TRBD1 agrees at 7 bases. The CDR3 runs 15 residues. Trimming cost V 4 bases and J 5 bases; bases outside gene matches: 11. Per the germline V gene, CDR1 is SGHKS and CDR2 is YYEKEE (reference sequence).

The J gene is TRBJ2-1, the V gene TRBV3-1 (or the pseudogene TRBV3-2); 8 bases are a match to TRBD2. The ends lost 4 bases at V and 15 bases at J; junction bases unmatched: 8. The CDR3 runs 12 residues. Germline V gene data show CDR1 as LGHDT and CDR2 as YNNKEL (reference sequence). CDR3 sequence reads: CASSRLGGALFF. CDR3 nucleotide sequence: TGTGCCAGCAGCCGGCTCGGGGGGGCTTTGTTCTTC.

This clone was counted a single time. The chain is built from TRBV13 and TRBJ2-1; TRBD2 agrees at 9 bases. Germline assignment: CDR1 PRHDT and CDR2 FYEKMQ (reference sequence). With V trimmed by 0 bases and J by 2 bases, 8 bases remained unmatched. The CDR3 is made up of 18 amino acids. The CDR3 nucleotides read TGTGCCAGCAGCTTAGGCCTCTGGCGGGGGGGGACCTACAATGAGCAGTTCTTC. The encoded protein is CASSLGLWRGGTYNEQFF.